This T cell receptor beta chain was identified during a study of shared clonotypes between healthy human individuals. Per germline, CDR1 SEHNR and CDR2 FQNEAQ (reference sequence). CDR3 length: 11 residues. V gave up 10 bases and J gave up 7 bases, with 11 bases separating them. CD45RO+ cells and CCR7-negative CD45RA+ TemRA cells were combined as CD8 memory. Findings and limits, study-wide: Among non-shared clonotypes, generation probabilities were lower than among those shared by all four donors.

With regard to this clone: Its antigen is currently unknown.

Assay: immunoSEQ multiplex PCR; the TCRdb copy retains only in-frame clones and omits some. The data show about 380,000 clones, roughly 96% seen once. Sequenced input: memory CD8+ T cells sorted from blood. Subset noted: CD45RO+ cells pooled with CCR7-negative TemRA cells. The clonotype originates from a man between 25 and 39 years old in good health. The V gene is TRBV7-9, the J gene TRBJ2-1; D is unclear. The CDR3 is CATKFINEQFF. The CDR3 nucleotides read TGTGCCACAAAGTTCATTAATGAGCAGTTCTTC.